This TCR beta chain was recorded in a study of a mutant IDH1 vaccine in newly diagnosed glioma (dated by TCRdb to the early 2020s). In the study overall: Vaccination was initiated 4-6 weeks after radiotherapy alone, or concurrently with temozolomide cycles in the chemotherapy-containing groups. The approximately 30 treated patients were 62.5% male and about 40% female, with a mean age of approximately 40 years. Before enrollment, patients had received standard therapy of radiotherapy alone, temozolomide alone, or radiochemotherapy with temozolomide; most received the combination. The week-35 safety follow-up took place at visit V12, and the week-47 end of study took place at visit V13. Peripheral blood was collected at six visits: V03 (baseline), V05, V07, V10, V12 and V13. For exploratory analyses, 25 to 30 treated patients had longitudinal TCRB deep sequencing done wherever samples were available.

This clone came up once. Its cognate antigen has yet to be identified. No much larger clone is present one base from it, and per-base qualities are unavailable. As encoded in the germline V gene (reference sequence), CDR1 is LNHDA while CDR2 is SQIVND. The CDR3 covers 17 residues, taking in both the cysteine and the phenylalanine. CDR3 DNA only is kept here, 51 bases in frame from base 1. Trimming removed 2 bases from V and 1 base from J, leaving 15 bases between the germline ends. Library preparation employed the immunoSEQ multiplex PCR assay. Rearranged TCR beta chain sequences were amplified with the hsTCRB Kit following the manufacturer's protocol. Sequencing of TCRB libraries was carried out on an Illumina MiSeq. In the authors' own workflow: Demultiplexing, trimming and gene mapping were performed with the kit vendor's proprietary platform. TCRdb obtained this table from immuneACCESS and retained in-frame rearrangements with V and J assigned. These tables miss some clones; where compared with another copy, unresolved V genes account for less than half of the shortfall, and the remainder is unexplained. The D gene and trimming were derived from the DNA, and the V and J assignments and clone size from that table. Recorded for this sample are tens of thousands of clones; roughly four fifths of them occurred a single time. The ten biggest clones cover 3.5% to 4.5% of the sample.

This sample's time point label indicates: week 47, end of study. Each vaccine dose, consisting of 300 ug of a 20-mer mutant IDH1 peptide in Montanide, was administered subcutaneously with topical imiquimod. Patients received eight vaccinations in weeks 1, 3, 5, 7, 11, 15, 19 and 23, corresponding to visits V03 through V10. Newly diagnosed WHO grade 3 or 4 IDH1-mutant astrocytomas showing loss of nuclear ATRX were present in the donors. The samples were drawn from NOA16, a multicentre, single-arm, open-label phase I trial in Germany that tested a mutant IDH1 peptide vaccine in humans for the first time. The DNeasy Blood and Tissue Kit was used to extract genomic DNA from EDTA blood for TCRB sequencing. Study-level results and caveats: Immune responses induced by the vaccine were seen in around 93% of patients across multiple MHC alleles. Availability determined which PBMC samples were chosen for TCRB deep sequencing. It was noted by the authors that analyses of patient blood samples could not be reproduced owing to sample limitations. Changes in the top peripheral T cell clonotypes picked up by TCRB sequencing did not appear to be linked to pseudoprogression.

The specimen was PBMCs, collected from a glioma patient whose treatment included an IDH1 peptide vaccine. The chain couples TRBV19 to TRBJ1-3, with no reliable assignment of the D segment. This TCR was recovered from a man under 40 with glioma. The encoded CDR3 is CASSISDAGRSGNTIYF. In nucleotides, the sequence is TGTGCCAGTAGTATATCGGACGCTGGACGATCTGGAAACACCATATATTTT.